This T cell receptor beta chain was identified in a study of regulatory T cells in long-lasting Graves disease (dated by TCRdb to about 2021). Study-wide context: Persistent Graves' disease meant more than 5 years of antithyroid drug treatment with TSH receptor autoantibodies that stayed positive. Persistent Graves' disease patients in the clinical cohort had taken antithyroid drugs for roughly ten years on average. The study took place in China and was registered as a clinical trial. Patients with persistent Graves' disease were compared with patients with newly diagnosed Graves' disease using TCR sequencing and RNA sequencing of peripheral blood. A total of around 35 samples underwent TCR sequencing: around 13 from persistent and about 20 from newly diagnosed Graves' disease patients. What the study reported, not specific to this receptor: Sequencing and analysis were limited to the TCR beta chain. Persistent disease showed preferential use of TRBV28, TRBJ1-2 and TRBJ2-5, whereas newly diagnosed disease favored TRBV20-1 and TRBJ2-1. Compared with newly diagnosed patients, persistent Graves' disease patients had lower TCR Shannon entropy and fewer highly expanded clones, which suggests clonal expansion. More public clonotypes were shared among persistent patients (2,741) than among newly diagnosed patients (roughly 1,000). As a limitation, the authors acknowledged that the small sample size may reduce accuracy. Only peripheral blood was studied, because thyroid tissue, the primary lesion, was inaccessible.

This clonotype was seen at least ten times. No antigen is known for it. No base-level quality is on record; no much larger clone is a single base apart. Library construction relied on multiplex PCR. Sequencing used an Illumina HiSeq 4000. CDR3 regions were amplified by Arm-PCR with iRepertoire HTBI primers to construct TCR beta libraries. Before sequencing, the PCR products went through gel purification. Processing in the source paper ran as follows. Across samples, about 63 TRBV and 15 or so TRBJ segments were identified and used for gene usage analysis of CDR3 amino acid clonotypes. COPE and FqMerger were used to merge filtered high-quality paired reads into contigs. Contigs were aligned with BLAST to IMGT TRBV, TRBD and TRBJ reference genes, and CDR3 was defined per IMGT. Any clonotype with a frequency above 0.1% was counted as a highly expanded clone. Shannon entropy was used to measure repertoire diversity, and the Gini coefficient was used to measure V-J evenness. Clonotypes shared by more than one individual were considered public. TCRdb cleaned the public reads at Q25 with fastp, built clones with MiXCR and kept in-frame beta chains. One record per CDR3 amino acid sequence lists the most common genes and DNA. These V and J calls derive from TCRdb rather than the authors' analysis. The sample table lists 350,000 to 450,000 distinct CDR3 sequences, roughly 23% of them with a count of one. Together, the top ten hold approximately 15% of the sample.

The time point label for this specimen denotes: persistent/refractory GD, antithyroid drugs over 5 years with positive TRAb. For both TCR sequencing and RNA sequencing, RNA was extracted from PBMCs in TRIzol. Graves' disease was diagnosed according to American Thyroid Association guidelines. The patients came from an endocrinology department in Xi'an, China. Each patient gave approximately 8.8 milliliters of peripheral blood, collected in an EDTA anticoagulant tube. Ficoll Paque Plus density gradient separation was used to isolate PBMCs, and no further T cell sorting was done. An Agilent 2100 Bioanalyzer and agarose gel were used to assess RNA quality, and a NanoDrop 2000 was used to measure RNA concentration. CDR1 and CDR2 were assigned from the germline V gene as MDHEN and SYDVKM. The CDR3 spans 16 residues, from the cysteine through the phenylalanine. This entry keeps only the CDR3 DNA: 48 bases, framed from base 1. Trimming takes 5 bases off V and 2 bases off J; junction bases not matched to a gene: 9.

The chain employs TRBV28 and TRBJ2-7, and 10 junctional nucleotides match TRBD2. The sequenced sample was peripheral blood mononuclear cells (PBMCs), obtained when the disease was refractory, from a patient treated with antithyroid drugs. The receptor's source is a female donor with Graves disease. In nucleotide form, the sequence is TGTGCCAGCAGTGTAGCTAGCGGGAGTCTTACCTACGAGCAGTACTTC. Its protein is CASSVASGSLTYEQYF.